The T cell receptor beta chain described here comes from a study of technical replicates of blood from several donors. Libraries were prepared by immunoSEQ multiplex PCR; TCRdb keeps only in-frame clonotypes and omits some of them. The table records about 85,000 clones, roughly 94% of them present only once. The V end lost 3 bases, the J end lost 3 bases, and 9 bases lay between the germline ends. Germline V CDR1 and CDR2: LNHDA, SQIVND (reference sequence). The CDR3 is made up of 14 amino acids. The specimen was T cells isolated from PBMCs. The clonotype was recovered from a human donor in good health. The chain carries TRBV19 and TRBJ1-3; no clear D. The CDR3 is CASSIYRDGNTIYF. In DNA form, the CDR3 reads TGTGCCAGTAGTATCTACAGAGATGGAAACACCATATATTTT. Supplemented by reference TRBV19 and TRBJ1-3, the full variable domain reads DGGITQSPKYLFRKEGQNVTLSCEQNLNHDAMYWYRQDPGQGLRLIYYSQIVNDFQKGDIAEGYSVSREKKESFPLTVTSAQKNPTAFYLCASSIYRDGNTIYFGEGSWLTVV.